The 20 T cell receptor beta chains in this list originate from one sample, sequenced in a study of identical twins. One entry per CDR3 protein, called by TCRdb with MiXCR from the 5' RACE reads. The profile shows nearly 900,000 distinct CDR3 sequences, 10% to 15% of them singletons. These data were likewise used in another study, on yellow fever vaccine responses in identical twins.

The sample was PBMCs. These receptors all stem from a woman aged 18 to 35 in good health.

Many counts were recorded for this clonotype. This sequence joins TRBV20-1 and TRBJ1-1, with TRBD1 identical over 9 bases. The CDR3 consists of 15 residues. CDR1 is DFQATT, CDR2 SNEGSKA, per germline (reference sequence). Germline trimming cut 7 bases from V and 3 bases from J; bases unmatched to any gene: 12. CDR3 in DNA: TGCAGTGTTCGGTGGACAGGGGCCCGATACACTGAAGCTTTCTTT. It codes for CSVRWTGARYTEAFF.

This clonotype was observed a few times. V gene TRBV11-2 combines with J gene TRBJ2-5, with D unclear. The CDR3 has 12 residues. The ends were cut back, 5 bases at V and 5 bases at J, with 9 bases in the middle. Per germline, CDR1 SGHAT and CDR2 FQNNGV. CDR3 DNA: TGTGCCAGCAGCCCCGAGGCGGAGACCCAGTACTTC. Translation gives CASSPEAETQYF.

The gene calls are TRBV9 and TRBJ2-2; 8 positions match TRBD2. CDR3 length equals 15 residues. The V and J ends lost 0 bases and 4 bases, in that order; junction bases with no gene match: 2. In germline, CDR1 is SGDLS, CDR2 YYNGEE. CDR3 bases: TGTGCCAGCAGCGTAGACGGGAGGGCCACCGGGGAGCTGTTTTTT. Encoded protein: CASSVDGRATGELFF.

The chain's CDR3 is CSAREGANTEAFF. DNA of the CDR3: TGCAGTGCTAGAGAAGGGGCGAACACTGAAGCTTTCTTT. This chain joins TRBV20-1 and TRBJ1-1; maybe TRBD1 (5 bases). Germline CDR1 is DFQATT and CDR2 is SNEGSKA (reference sequence). CDR3 size: 13 residues. V lost 0 bases to trimming and J lost 1 base, with 6 bases between them.

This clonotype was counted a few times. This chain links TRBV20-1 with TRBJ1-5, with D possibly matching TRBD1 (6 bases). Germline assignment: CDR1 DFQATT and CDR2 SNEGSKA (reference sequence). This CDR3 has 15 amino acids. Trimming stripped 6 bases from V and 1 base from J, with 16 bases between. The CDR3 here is CSAQTGDSSNQPQHF. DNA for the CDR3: TGCAGTGCCCAGACAGGCGATTCGAGCAATCAGCCCCAGCATTTT.

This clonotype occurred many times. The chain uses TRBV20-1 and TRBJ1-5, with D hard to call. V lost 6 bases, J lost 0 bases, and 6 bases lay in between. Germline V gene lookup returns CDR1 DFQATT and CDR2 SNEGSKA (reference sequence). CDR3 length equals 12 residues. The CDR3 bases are TGCAGTGCCGGATATAGCAATCAGCCCCAGCATTTT. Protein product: CSAGYSNQPQHF.

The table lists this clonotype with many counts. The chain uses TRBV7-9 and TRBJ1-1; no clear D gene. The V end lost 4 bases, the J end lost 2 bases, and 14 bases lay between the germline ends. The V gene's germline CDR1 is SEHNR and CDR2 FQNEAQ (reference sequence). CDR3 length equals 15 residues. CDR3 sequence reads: CASSSYSGPNTEAFF. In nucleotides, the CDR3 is TGTGCCAGCAGCTCTTATTCCGGCCCCAACACTGAAGCTTTCTTT.

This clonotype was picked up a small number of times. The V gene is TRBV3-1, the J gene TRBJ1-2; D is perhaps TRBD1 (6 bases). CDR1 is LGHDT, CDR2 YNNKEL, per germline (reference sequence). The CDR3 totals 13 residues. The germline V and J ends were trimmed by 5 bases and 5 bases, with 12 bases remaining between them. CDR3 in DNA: TGTGCCAGCAGCACACGACAGGCTTATGGCTACACCTTC. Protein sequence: CASSTRQAYGYTF.

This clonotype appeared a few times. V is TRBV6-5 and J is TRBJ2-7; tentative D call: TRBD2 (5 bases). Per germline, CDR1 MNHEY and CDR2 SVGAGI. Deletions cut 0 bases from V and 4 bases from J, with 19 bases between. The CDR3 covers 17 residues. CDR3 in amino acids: CASSYSRLGGRGYEQYF. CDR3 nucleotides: TGTGCCAGCAGTTACTCGAGGCTAGGTGGTCGGGGTTACGAGCAGTACTTC.

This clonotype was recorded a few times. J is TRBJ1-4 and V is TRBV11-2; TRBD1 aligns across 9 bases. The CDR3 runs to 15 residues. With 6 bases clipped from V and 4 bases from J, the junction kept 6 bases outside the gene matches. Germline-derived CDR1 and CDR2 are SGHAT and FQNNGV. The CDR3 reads CASRSTGGGNEKLFF. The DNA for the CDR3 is TGTGCCAGCAGATCCACAGGGGGCGGTAATGAAAAACTGTTTTTT.

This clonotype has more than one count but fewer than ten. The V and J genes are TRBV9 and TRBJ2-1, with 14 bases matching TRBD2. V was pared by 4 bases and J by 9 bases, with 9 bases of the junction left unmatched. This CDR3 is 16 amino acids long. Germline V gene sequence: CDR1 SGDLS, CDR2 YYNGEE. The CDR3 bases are TGTGCCAGCAGCCAGCCCGGGACTAGCGGGAGAGTTGAGCAGTTCTTC. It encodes CASSQPGTSGRVEQFF.

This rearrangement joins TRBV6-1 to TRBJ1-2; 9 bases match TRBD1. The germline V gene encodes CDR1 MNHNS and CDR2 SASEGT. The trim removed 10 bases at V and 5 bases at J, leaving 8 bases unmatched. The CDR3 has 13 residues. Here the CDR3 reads CATRDRAQYGYTF. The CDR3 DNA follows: TGTGCCACCCGGGACAGGGCACAATATGGCTACACCTTC.

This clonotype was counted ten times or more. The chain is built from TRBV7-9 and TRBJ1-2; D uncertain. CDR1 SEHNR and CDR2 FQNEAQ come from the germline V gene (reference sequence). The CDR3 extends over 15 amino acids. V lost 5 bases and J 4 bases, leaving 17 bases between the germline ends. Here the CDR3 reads CASSPREWEAYGYTF. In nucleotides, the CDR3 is TGTGCCAGCAGCCCTAGGGAGTGGGAAGCCTATGGCTACACCTTC. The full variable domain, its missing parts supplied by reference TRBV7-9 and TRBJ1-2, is DTGVSQNPRHKITKRGQNVTFRCDPISEHNRLYWYRQTLGQGPEFLTYFQNEAQLEKSRLLSDRFSAERPKGSFSTLEIQRTEQGDSAMYLCASSPREWEAYGYTFGSGTRLTVV.

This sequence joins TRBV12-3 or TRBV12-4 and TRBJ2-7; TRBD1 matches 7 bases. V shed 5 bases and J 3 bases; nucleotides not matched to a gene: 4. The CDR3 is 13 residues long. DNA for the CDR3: TGTGCCAGCAGTGCGACAGGGTACTACGAGCAGTACTTC. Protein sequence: CASSATGYYEQYF.

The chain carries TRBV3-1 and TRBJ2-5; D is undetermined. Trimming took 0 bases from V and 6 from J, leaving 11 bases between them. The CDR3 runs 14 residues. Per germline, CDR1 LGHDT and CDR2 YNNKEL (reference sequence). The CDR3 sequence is CASSQEGKQKTQYF. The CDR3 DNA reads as TGTGCCAGCAGCCAAGAGGGGAAACAAAAGACCCAGTACTTC.

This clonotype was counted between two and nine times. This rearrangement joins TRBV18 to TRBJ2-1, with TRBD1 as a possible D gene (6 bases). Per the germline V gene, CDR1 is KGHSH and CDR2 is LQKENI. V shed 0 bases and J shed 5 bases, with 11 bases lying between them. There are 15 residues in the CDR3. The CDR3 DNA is TGTGCCAGCTCACCACCCCAGGGGCGAGACAATGAGCAGTTCTTC. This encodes CASSPPQGRDNEQFF.

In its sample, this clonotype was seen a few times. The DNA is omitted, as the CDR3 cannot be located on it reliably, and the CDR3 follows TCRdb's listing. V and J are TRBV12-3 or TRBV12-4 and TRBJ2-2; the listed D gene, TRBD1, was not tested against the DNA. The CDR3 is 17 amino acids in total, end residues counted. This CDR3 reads CASTPIAGRGTPGSCFF.

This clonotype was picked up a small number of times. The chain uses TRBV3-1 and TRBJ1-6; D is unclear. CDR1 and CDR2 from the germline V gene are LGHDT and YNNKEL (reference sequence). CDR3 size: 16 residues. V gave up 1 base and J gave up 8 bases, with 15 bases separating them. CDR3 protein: CASSQGGSRGHSPLHF. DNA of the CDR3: TGTGCCAGCAGCCAAGGAGGGAGCCGAGGCCATTCACCCCTCCACTTT.

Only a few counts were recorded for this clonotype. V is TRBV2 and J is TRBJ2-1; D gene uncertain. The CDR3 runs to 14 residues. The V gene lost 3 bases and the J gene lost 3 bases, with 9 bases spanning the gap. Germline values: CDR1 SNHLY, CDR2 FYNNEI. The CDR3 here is CASSDPGYYNEQFF. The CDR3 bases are TGTGCCAGCAGTGACCCCGGGTACTACAATGAGCAGTTCTTC.

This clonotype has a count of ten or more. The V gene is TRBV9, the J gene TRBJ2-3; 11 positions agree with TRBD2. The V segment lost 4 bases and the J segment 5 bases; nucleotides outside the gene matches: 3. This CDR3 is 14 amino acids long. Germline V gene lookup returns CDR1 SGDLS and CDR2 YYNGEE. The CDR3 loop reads CASSITSGGDTQYF. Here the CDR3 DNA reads TGTGCCAGCAGCATTACTAGCGGGGGAGATACGCAGTATTTT. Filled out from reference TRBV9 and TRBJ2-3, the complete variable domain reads DSGVTQTPKHLITATGQRVTLRCSPRSGDLSVYWYQQSLDQGLQFLIQYYNGEERAKGNILERFSAQQFPDLHSELNLSSLELGDSALYFCASSITSGGDTQYFGPGTRLTVL.